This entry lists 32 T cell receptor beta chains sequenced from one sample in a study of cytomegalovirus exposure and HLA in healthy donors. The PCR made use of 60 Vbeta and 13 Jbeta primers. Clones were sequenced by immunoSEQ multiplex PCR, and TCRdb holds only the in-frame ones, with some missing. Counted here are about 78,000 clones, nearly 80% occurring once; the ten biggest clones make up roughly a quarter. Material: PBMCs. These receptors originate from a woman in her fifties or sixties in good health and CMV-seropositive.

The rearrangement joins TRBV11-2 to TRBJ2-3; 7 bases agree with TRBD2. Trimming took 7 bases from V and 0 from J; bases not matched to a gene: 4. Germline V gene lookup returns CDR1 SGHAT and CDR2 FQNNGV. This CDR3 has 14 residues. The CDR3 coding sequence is TGTGCCAGCACCCTGGGGGGGAGCACAGATACGCAGTATTTT. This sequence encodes CASTLGGSTDTQYF.

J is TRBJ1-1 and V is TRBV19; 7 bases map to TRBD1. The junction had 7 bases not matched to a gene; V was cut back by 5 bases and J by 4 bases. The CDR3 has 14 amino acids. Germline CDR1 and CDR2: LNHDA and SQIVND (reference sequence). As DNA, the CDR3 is TGTGCCAGTAGTGTGAGACAGGGCGGCACTGAAGCTTTCTTT. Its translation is CASSVRQGGTEAFF. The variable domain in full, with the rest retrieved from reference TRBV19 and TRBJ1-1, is DGGITQSPKYLFRKEGQNVTLSCEQNLNHDAMYWYRQDPGQGLRLIYYSQIVNDFQKGDIAEGYSVSREKKESFPLTVTSAQKNPTAFYLCASSVRQGGTEAFFGQGTRLTVV.

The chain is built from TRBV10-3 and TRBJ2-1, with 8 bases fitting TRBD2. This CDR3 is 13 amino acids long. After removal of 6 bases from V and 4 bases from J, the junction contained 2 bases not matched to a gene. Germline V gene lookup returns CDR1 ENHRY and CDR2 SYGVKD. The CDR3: CAIRLAEYNEQFF. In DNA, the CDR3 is TGTGCCATCAGACTAGCGGAGTACAATGAGCAGTTCTTC.

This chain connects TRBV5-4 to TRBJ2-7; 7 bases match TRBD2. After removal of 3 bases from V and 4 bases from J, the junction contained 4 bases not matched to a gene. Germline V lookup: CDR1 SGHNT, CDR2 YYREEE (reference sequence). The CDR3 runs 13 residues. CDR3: CASSSGLPYEQYF. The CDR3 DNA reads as TGTGCCAGCAGCTCGGGACTACCTTACGAGCAGTACTTC.

The CDR3 loop is CSVEDSGRDYGYTF. CDR3 DNA: TGCAGCGTTGAAGATTCAGGCAGGGACTATGGCTACACCTTC. V usage is TRBV29-1 and J usage is TRBJ1-2; the D gene is possibly TRBD1 (5 bases). Trimming removed 0 bases at V and 3 bases at J, with 11 bases between. This CDR3 has 14 residues. CDR1 and CDR2 (germline): SQVTM, ANQGSEA.

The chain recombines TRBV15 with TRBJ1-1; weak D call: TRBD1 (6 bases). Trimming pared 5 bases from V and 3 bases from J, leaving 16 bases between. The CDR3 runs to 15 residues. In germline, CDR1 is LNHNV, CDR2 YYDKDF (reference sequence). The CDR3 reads CATSRDDRTHTEAFF. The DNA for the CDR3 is TGTGCCACCAGCCGGGATGACAGGACTCACACTGAAGCTTTCTTT.

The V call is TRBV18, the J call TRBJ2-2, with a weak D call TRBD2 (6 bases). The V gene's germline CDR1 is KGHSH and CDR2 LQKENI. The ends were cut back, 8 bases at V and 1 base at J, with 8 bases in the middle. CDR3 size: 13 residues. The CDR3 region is CASLSGNTGELFF. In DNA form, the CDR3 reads TGTGCCAGCCTTAGCGGGAACACCGGGGAGCTGTTTTTT.

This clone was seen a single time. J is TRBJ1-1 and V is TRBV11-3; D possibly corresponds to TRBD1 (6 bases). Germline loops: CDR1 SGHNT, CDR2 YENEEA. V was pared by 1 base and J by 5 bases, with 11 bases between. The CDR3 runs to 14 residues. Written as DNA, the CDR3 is TGTGCCAGCAGCTTAGTGGGGGCTGCGACTGAAGCTTTCTTT. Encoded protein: CASSLVGAATEAFF.

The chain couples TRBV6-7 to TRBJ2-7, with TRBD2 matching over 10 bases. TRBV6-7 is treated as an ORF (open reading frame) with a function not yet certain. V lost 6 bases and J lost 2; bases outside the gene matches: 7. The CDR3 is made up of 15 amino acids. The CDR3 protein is CASSRGLAPTYEQYV. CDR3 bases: TGTGCCAGCAGCAGGGGACTAGCGCCTACCTACGAGCAGTACGTC.

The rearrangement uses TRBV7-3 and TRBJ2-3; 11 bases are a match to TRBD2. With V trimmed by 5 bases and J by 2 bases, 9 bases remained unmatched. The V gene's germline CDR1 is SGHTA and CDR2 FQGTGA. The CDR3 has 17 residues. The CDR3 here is CASSPSGTSGYTDTQYF. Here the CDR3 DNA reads TGTGCCAGCAGCCCTTCCGGGACTAGCGGCTACACAGATACGCAGTATTTT. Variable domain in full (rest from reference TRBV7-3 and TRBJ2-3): GAGVSQTPSNKVTEKGKYVELRCDPISGHTALYWYRQSLGQGPEFLIYFQGTGAADDSGLPNDRFFAVRPEGSVSTLKIQRTERGDSAVYLCASSPSGTSGYTDTQYFGPGTRLTVL.

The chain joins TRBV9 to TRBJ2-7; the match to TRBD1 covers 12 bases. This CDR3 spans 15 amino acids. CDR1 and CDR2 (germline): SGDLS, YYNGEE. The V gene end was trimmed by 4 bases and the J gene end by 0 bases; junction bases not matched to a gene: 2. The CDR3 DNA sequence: TGTGCCAGCAGCCCGGGACAGGGGGCCTCCTACGAGCAGTACTTC. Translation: CASSPGQGASYEQYF.

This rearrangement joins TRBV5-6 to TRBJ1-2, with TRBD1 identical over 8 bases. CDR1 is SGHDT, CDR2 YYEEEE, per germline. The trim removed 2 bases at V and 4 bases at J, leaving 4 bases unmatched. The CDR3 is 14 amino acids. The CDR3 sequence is CASSFDRGGYGYTF. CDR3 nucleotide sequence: TGTGCCAGCAGCTTCGACAGGGGCGGCTATGGCTACACCTTC.

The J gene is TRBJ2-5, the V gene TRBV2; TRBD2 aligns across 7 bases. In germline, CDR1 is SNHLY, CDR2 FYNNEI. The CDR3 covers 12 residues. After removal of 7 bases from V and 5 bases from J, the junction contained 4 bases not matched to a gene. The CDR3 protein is CASIGGGETQYF. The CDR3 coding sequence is TGTGCCAGCATTGGGGGAGGGGAGACCCAGTACTTC. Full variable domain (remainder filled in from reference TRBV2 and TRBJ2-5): EPEVTQTPSHQVTQMGQEVILRCVPISNHLYFYWYRQILGQKVEFLVSFYNNEISEKSEIFDDQFSVERPDGSNFTLKIRSTKLEDSAMYFCASIGGGETQYFGPGTRLLVL.

Here the CDR3 reads CASSLNVRGSSYNEQFF. In nucleotides, the CDR3 is TGCGCCAGCAGCTTGAATGTACGAGGGAGCTCCTACAATGAGCAGTTCTTC. This chain links TRBV5-1 with TRBJ2-1; weak D call: TRBD2 (5 bases). Per germline, CDR1 SGHRS and CDR2 YFSETQ. The CDR3 is 17 amino acids. Trimming left V 1 base short and J 0 bases short, with 14 bases between.

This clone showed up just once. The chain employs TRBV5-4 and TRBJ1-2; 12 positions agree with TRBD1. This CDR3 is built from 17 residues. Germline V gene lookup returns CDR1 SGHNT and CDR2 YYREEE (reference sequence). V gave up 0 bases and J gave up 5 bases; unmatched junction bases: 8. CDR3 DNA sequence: TGTGCCAGCAGCTTGGAGGGACAGGGGGCGAAACGGTATGGCTACACCTTC. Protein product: CASSLEGQGAKRYGYTF.

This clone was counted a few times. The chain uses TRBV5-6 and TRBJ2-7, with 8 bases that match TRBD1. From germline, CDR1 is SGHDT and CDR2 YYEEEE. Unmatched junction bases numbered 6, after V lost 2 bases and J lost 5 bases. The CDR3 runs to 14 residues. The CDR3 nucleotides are TGTGCCAGCAGCTTACAGGGGGAGCTCCACGAGCAGTACTTC. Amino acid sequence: CASSLQGELHEQYF.

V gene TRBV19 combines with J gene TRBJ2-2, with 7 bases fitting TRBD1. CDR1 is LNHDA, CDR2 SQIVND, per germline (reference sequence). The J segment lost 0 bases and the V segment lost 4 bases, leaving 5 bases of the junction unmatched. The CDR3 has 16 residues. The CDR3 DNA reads TGTGCCAGTAGTAATCGACAGGGTACGAACACCGGGGAGCTGTTTTTT. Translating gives CASSNRQGTNTGELFF.

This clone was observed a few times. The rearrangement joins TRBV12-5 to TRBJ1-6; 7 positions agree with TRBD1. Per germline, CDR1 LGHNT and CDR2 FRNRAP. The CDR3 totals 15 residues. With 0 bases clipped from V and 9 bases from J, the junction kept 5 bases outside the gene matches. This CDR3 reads CASGLVRTGSSPLHF. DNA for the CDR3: TGTGCTAGTGGTTTGGTTAGGACAGGTAGTTCACCCCTCCACTTT.

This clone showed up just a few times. CDR3: CASSLASPGAAGNTIYF. In DNA form, the CDR3 reads TGTGCCAGCAGCTTAGCCAGTCCAGGGGCGGCTGGAAACACCATATATTTT. The V and J genes are TRBV7-2 and TRBJ1-3; perhaps TRBD1 as D (6 bases). Germline CDR1 reads SGHTA; CDR2 reads FQGNSA. The length of the CDR3 is 17 residues. Trimming left V 0 bases short and J 2 bases short, with 14 bases between. The full variable domain, with the rest looked up from reference TRBV7-2 and TRBJ1-3, is GAGVSQSPSNKVTEKGKDVELRCDPISGHTALYWYRQSLGQGLEFLIYFQGNSAPDKSGLPSDRFSAERTGGSVSTLTIQRTQQEDSAVYLCASSLASPGAAGNTIYFGEGSWLTVV.

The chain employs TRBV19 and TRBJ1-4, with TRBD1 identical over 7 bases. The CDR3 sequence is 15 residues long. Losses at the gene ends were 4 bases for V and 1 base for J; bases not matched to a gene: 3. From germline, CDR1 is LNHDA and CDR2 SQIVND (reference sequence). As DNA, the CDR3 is TGTGCCAGTAGTACTCGGGACAGAACTAATGAAAAACTGTTTTTT. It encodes CASSTRDRTNEKLFF.

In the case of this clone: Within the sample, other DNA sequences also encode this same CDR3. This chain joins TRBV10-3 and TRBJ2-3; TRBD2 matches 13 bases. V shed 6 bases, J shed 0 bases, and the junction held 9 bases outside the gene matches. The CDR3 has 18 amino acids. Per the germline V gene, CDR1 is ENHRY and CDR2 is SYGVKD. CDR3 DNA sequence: TGTGCCATCAGAATGACTAGCGGGGGGTCCTCTAGCACAGATACGCAGTATTTT. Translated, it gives CAIRMTSGGSSSTDTQYF.

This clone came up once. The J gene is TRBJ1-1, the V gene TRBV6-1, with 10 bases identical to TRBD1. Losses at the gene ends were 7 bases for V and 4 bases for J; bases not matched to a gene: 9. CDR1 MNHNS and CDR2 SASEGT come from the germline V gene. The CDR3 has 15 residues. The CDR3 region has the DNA TGTGCCAGCAACTCCGGGACAGGGGAGGTCACTGAAGCTTTCTTT. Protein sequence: CASNSGTGEVTEAFF.

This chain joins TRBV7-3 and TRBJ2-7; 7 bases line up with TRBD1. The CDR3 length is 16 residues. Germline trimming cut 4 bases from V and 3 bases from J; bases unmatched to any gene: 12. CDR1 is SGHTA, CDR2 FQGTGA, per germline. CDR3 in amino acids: CASSSTFRQGRYEQYV. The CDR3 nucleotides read TGTGCCAGCAGCTCGACATTTCGACAGGGACGCTACGAGCAGTACGTC.

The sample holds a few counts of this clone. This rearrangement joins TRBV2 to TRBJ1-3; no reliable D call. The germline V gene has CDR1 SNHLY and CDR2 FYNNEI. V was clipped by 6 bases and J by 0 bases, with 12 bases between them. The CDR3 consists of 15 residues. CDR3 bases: TGTGCCAGCAGCATGGACGGGGTCTCTGGAAACACCATATATTTT. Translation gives CASSMDGVSGNTIYF.

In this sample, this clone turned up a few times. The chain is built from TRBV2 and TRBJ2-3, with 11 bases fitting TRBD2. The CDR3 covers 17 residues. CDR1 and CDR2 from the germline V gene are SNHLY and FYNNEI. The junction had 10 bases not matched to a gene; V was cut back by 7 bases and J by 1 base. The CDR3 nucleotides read TGTGCCAGCACCCTAGTTCTAGCGGGAGGCCGCACAGATACGCAGTATTTT. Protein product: CASTLVLAGGRTDTQYF. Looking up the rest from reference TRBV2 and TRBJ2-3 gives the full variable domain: EPEVTQTPSHQVTQMGQEVILRCVPISNHLYFYWYRQILGQKVEFLVSFYNNEISEKSEIFDDQFSVERPDGSNFTLKIRSTKLEDSAMYFCASTLVLAGGRTDTQYFGPGTRLTVL.

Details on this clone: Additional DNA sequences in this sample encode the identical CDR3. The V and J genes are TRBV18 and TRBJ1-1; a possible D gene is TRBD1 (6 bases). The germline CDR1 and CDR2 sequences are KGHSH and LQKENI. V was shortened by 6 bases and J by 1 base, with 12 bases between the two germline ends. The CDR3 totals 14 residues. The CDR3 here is CASSPYRENTEAFF. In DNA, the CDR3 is TGTGCCAGCTCGCCGTACAGGGAGAACACTGAAGCTTTCTTT.

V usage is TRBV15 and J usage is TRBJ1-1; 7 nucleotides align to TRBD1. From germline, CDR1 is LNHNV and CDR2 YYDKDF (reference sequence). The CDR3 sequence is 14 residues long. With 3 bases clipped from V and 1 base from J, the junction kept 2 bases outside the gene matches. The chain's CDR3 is CATSRDRRNTEAFF. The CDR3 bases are TGTGCCACCAGCAGGGACAGGAGGAACACTGAAGCTTTCTTT.

CDR3 amino acids: CASSFEAGGPLDTQYF. CDR3 coding DNA: TGTGCCAGCAGCTTCGAAGCGGGAGGGCCTCTGGATACGCAGTATTTT. The V gene is TRBV5-4, the J gene TRBJ2-3, with 10 positions matching TRBD2. After removal of 2 bases from V and 6 bases from J, the junction contained 9 bases not matched to a gene. This CDR3 has 16 amino acids. Germline V gene sequence: CDR1 SGHNT, CDR2 YYREEE (reference sequence).

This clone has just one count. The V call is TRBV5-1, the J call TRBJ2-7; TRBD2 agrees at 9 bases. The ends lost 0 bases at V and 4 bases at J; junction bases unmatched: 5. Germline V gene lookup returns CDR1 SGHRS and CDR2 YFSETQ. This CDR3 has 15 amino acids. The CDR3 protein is CASSLGAGGIYEQYF. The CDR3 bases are TGCGCCAGCAGCTTGGGAGCGGGGGGCATATACGAGCAGTACTTC. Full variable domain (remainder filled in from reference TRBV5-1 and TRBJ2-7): KAGVTQTPRYLIKTRGQQVTLSCSPISGHRSVSWYQQTPGQGLQFLFEYFSETQRNKGNFPGRFSGRQFSNSRSEMNVSTLELGDSALYLCASSLGAGGIYEQYFGPGTRLTVT.

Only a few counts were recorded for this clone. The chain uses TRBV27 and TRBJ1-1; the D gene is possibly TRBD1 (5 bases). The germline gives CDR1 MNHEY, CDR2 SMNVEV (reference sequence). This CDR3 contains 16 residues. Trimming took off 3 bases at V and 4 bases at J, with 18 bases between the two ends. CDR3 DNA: TGTGCCAGCAGTTTTTTCGGAGTTCAAGGGGCCACTGAAGCTTTCTTT. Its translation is CASSFFGVQGATEAFF.

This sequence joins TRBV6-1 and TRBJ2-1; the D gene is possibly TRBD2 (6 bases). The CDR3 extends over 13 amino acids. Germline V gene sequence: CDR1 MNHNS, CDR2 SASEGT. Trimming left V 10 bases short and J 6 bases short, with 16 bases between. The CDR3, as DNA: TGTGCCACCTACGGCGGAGGGACCAATGAGCAGTTCTTC. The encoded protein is CATYGGGTNEQFF.

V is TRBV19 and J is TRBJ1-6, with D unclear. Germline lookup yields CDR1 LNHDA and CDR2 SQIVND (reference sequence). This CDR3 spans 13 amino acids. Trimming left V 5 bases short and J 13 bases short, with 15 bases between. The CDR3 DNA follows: TGTGCCAGTAGTGGGCAGGTTAAGCTTCCCCTCCACTTT. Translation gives CASSGQVKLPLHF.